This TCR beta chain was captured in a study of blood T cell repertoires in COVID-19. The wider study: The United States, Italy and Spain supplied acute and convalescent COVID-19 samples.

Per the study methods: Estimated nucleated cell counts came from reference gene primer amplification. Measured with immunoSEQ multiplex PCR; TCRdb has only the in-frame clones, and not every one. Clone size and V and J calls were adopted from that table, with D and trimming inferred from the DNA. The sample has some 320,000 clones, approximately 88% seen once. Germline V gives CDR1 MDHEN, CDR2 SYDVKM. There are 13 residues in the CDR3. J was trimmed by 9 bases and V by 6 bases; bases with no gene match: 6. The material sequenced was peripheral blood. The gene calls are TRBV28 and TRBJ2-5, with TRBD1 matching 11 bases. The clonotype comes from a woman in her 30s who had recovered from COVID-19. The CDR3 DNA is TGTGCCAGCAGGCCGGGACAGGGGGGACCCCAGTACTTC. It specifies CASRPGQGGPQYF.